The following is a T cell receptor (beta chain) sequence with its context. This clonotype occurred many times. Its antigen target is currently unknown. No much larger clone exists at a distance of one base, and base qualities are not known. The germline V gene specifies MNHNS as CDR1 and SASEGT as CDR2. The CDR3, from cysteine to phenylalanine, totals 14 residues. Only the CDR3 part of the read is kept: 42 bases, read in frame from the first base. Trimming costs V 5 bases and J 6 bases, and their ends lie 17 bases apart. The data belong to a study of glioma-infiltrating T cells (TCRdb year 2016). About the full investigation: Glioma tissue, non-neoplastic brain tissue and matched peripheral blood mononuclear cells were used as sources from which TCR alpha- and beta-chain repertoires were sequenced. To gauge divergence between tissue and blood T-cell populations, every tissue-infiltrating repertoire was compared against the peripheral blood repertoire from the same patient. Three low-grade glioma patients, several primary glioblastoma patients and three non-glioma patients contributing non-neoplastic brain tissue were included in the paired cohort. Summary of the overall study and its limitations: Very few CDR3 sequences were found to be shared between tissue and blood, and this scarcity was attributed to high CDR3 diversity and limited sampling. Small numbers underpinned the group comparisons: 7 to 9 glioblastoma patients, three low-grade glioma patients and three non-neoplastic patients. VJ-independent divergence between tissue and blood was found to be below expectation in non-neoplastic patients but above expectation in all gliomas, particularly low-grade gliomas.

The iRepertoire nested amplicon-rescue multiplex PCR (arm-PCR) platform was used to amplify TCR alpha and beta CDR3 regions from RNA. For one-step reverse transcription and amplification, roughly 100-450 ng of tissue mRNA or PBMC total RNA was used as input. After bead purification, a secondary multiplex PCR added Illumina adapters, and libraries were gel-purified between 200 and 400 bp. Demultiplexing relied on internal 6-nucleotide barcodes carried by the libraries. The libraries were sequenced on an Illumina MiSeq using 2x220 or 2x250 nucleotide paired-end reads. Turning to the authors' computational methods: Paired reads were merged with FLASH 1.2.11 and aligned to the GRCh37 human genome with BWA-MEM before extracting TRA and TRB reads. V and J assignment used an IMGT-derived reference of cassette sequences and CDR3 motifs that included pseudogenes. Reads were translated in three frames, and productive CDR3s were defined as those with a C...FGXG motif and no stop codons. Clonotypes were defined as unique combinations of V-J cassette pair and CDR3 amino acid sequence. Reads were filtered by Hamming distance, thresholded by each sample's sequence error rate in mapped regions. TCRdb reran the public reads through fastp at Q25 and MiXCR, keeping productive beta chains. Every distinct CDR3 protein forms one entry, paired with its most common genes and DNA. TCRdb's processing, not the authors', yielded these V and J calls. Recorded for this sample are roughly 100,000 distinct CDR3 sequences; about 28% of them occurred a single time. The top ten clones comprise 40% to 45% of the sample.

The rearrangement combines TRBV6-1 with TRBJ2-7; the D gene is not confidently resolved. Sequencing used glioma tissue, nonneoplastic brain tissue, or PBMCs (not recorded which). The sequence was collected from a human donor with low-grade glioma or glioblastoma, undergoing nonglioma brain surgery, or in good health (not recorded which). The sequenced DNA: TGTGCCAGCAGTTCGCAGTACTACTCGGGCGAGCAGTACTTC. The encoded protein is CASSSQYYSGEQYF.